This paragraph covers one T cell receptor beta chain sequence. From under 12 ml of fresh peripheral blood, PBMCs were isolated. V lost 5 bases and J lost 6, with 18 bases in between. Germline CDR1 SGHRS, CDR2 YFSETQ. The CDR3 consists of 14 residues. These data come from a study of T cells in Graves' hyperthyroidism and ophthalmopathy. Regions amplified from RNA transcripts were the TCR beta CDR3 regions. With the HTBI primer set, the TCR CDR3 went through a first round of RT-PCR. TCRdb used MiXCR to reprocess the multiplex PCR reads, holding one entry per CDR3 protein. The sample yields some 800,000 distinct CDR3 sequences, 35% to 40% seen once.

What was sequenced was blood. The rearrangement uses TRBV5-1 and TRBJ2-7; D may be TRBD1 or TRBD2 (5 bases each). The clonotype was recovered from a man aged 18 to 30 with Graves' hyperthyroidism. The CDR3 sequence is CASSPWGPRGEQYF. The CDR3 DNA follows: TGCGCCAGCAGTCCTTGGGGACCCCGCGGCGAGCAGTACTTC.